This entry concerns a single T cell receptor beta chain. TCR beta CDR3 sequences were amplified from RNA transcripts. Researchers ran a first-round RT-PCR on the TCR CDR3 using the HTBI primer set. Using its own MiXCR run on the multiplex PCR reads, TCRdb lists one record per CDR3 protein. The sample yields roughly 380,000 distinct CDR3 sequences, about 20% seen once. The sample belongs to a study of T cells in Graves' hyperthyroidism and ophthalmopathy. Diagnostic decisions used clinical symptoms, serum thyroxine and TRAb, thyroid ultrasound and orbital computed tomography. V gave up 7 bases and J gave up 6 bases, with 19 bases separating them. The CDR3 is 13 amino acids. Germline CDR1 reads SQVTM; CDR2 reads ANQGSEA.

Material for sequencing was blood. The receptor comes from a woman aged 18-29 years with Graves' hyperthyroidism. This chain connects TRBV29-1 to TRBJ2-7; D possibly uses TRBD1 or TRBD2 (6 bases each). This CDR3 is CSAARLQGGEQYF. The CDR3, as DNA: TGCAGCGCCGCCCGGCTACAGGGAGGCGAGCAGTACTTC.